The clone carrying this TCR beta chain has more than one count but fewer than ten. Its antigen is not identified. Germline values: CDR1 MNHNS, CDR2 SASEGT. The CDR3 extends over 14 amino acids. Germline trimming cut 6 bases from V and 6 bases from J; bases unmatched to any gene: 9. This specimen belongs to a study of identical twins. Study-level points and caveats: Insertions were fewer in abundant cord blood beta clonotypes, whereas memory repertoires showed none of this pattern.

From the 5' RACE reads, TCRdb called clonotypes with MiXCR, one entry per CDR3 protein. The table includes under 800,000 distinct CDR3 sequences, roughly 20% detected once. The same sample was also used in a study of T cells expressing NK-cell markers. That report notes: In more than 5 donors, dominant CD3+CD56+NKG2C+ clonotypes ranked among the top 10 CD8+ clonotypes.

This chain links TRBV6-1 with TRBJ2-5, with TRBD2 matching over 8 bases. Specimen: PBMCs. The sequence derives from a woman aged 18-35 years in good health. The CDR3 DNA sequence: TGTGCCAGCAGAAGGACTAGCCCGGGCCAGACCCAGTACTTC. This encodes CASRRTSPGQTQYF.